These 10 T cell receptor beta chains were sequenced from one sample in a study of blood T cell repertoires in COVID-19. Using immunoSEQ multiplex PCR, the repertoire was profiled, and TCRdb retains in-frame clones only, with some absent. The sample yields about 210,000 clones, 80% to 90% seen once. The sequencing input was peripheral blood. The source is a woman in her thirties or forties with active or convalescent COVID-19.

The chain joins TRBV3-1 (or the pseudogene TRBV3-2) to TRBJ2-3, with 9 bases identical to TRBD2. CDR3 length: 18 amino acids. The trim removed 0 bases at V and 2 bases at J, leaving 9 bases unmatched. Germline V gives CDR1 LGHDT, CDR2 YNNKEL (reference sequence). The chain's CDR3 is CASSQDGSSGIPTDTQYF. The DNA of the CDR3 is TGTGCCAGCAGCCAAGATGGGTCTAGCGGGATACCCACAGATACGCAGTATTTT.

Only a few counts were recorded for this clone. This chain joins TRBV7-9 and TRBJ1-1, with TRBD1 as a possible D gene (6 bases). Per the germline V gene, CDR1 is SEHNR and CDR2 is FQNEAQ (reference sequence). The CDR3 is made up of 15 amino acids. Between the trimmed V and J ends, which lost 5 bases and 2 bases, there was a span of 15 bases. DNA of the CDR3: TGTGCCAGCAGCACCGAGACAGGTGTCAACACTGAAGCTTTCTTT. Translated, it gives CASSTETGVNTEAFF.

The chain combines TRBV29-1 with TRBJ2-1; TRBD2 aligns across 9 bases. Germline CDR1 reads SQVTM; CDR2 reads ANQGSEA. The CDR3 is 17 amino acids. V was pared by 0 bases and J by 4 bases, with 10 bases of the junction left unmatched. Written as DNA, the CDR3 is TGCAGCGTTGAAGATAAGAGGGCTAGCGGGGAATACAATGAGCAGTTCTTC. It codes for CSVEDKRASGEYNEQFF.

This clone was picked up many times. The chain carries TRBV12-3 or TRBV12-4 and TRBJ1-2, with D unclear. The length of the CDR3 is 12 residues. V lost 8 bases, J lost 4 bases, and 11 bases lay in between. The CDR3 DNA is TGTGCCAGCCGCCTCAGAAGCTATGGCTACACCTTC. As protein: CASRLRSYGYTF.

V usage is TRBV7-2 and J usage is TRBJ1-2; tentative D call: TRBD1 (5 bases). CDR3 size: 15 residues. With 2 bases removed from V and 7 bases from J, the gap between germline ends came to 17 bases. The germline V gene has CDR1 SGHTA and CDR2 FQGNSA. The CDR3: CASSLSDYGGGGYTF. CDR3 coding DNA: TGTGCCAGCAGCTTATCGGATTATGGGGGAGGTGGCTACACCTTC.

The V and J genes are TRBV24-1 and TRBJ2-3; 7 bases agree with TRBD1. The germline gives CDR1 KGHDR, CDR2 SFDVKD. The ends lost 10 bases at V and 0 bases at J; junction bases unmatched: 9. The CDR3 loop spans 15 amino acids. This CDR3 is CATGGQSYSTDTQYF. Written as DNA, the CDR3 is TGTGCCACTGGGGGACAGTCCTATAGCACAGATACGCAGTATTTT.

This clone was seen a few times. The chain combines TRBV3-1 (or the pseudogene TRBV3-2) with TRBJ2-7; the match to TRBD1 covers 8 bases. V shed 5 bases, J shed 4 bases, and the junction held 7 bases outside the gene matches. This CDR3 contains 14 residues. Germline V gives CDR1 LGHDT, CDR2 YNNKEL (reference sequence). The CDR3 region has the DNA TGTGCCAGCAGCACCGGGACAGGACCGTACGAGCAGTACTTC. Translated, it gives CASSTGTGPYEQYF.

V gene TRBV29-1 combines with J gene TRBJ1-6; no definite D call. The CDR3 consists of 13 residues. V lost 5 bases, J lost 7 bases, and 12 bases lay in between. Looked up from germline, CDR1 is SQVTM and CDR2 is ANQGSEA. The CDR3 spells CSVSREVNSPLHF. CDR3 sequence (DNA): TGCAGCGTTTCTAGGGAGGTAAATTCACCCCTCCACTTT.

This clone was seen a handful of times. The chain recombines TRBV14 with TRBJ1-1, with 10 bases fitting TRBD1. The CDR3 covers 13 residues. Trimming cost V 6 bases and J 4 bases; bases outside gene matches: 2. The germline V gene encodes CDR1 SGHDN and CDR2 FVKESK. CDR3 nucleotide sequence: TGTGCCAGCAGTCGGACAGGGGGCACTGAAGCTTTCTTT. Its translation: CASSRTGGTEAFF. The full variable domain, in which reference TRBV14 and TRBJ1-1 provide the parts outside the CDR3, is EAGVTQFPSHSVIEKGQTVTLRCDPISGHDNLYWYRRVMGKEIKFLLHFVKESKQDESGMPNNRFLAERTGGTYSTLKVQPAELEDSGVYFCASSRTGGTEAFFGQGTRLTVV.

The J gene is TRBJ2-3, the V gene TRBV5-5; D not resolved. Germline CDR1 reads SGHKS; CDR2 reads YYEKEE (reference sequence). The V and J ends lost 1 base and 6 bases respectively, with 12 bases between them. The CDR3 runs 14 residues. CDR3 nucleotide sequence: TGTGCCAGCAGCTTGCCCCCGGAGCTTGATACGCAGTATTTT. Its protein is CASSLPPELDTQYF.